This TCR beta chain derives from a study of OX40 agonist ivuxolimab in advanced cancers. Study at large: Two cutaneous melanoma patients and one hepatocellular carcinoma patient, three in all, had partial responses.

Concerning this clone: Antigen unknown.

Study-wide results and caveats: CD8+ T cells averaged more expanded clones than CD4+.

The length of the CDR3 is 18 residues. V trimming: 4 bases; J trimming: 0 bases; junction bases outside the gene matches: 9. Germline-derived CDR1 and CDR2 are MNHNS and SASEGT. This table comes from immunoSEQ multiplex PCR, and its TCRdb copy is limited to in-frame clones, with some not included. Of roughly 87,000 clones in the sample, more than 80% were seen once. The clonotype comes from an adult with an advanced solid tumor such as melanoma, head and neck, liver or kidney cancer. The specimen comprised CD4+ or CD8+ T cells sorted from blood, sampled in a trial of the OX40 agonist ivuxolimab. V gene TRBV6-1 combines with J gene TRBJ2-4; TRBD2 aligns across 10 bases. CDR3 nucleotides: TGTGCCAGCAGTGGTGCGGCTAGCGGGAGCCCAGCCAAAAACATTCAGTACTTC. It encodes CASSGAASGSPAKNIQYF.